These 9 T cell receptor beta chains share one sample of origin, sequenced in a study of CD8 T cells in Susac syndrome. Reverse transcription of roughly 0.5 to 1 ug RNA was performed with random hexamers. TCRdb itself ran the immunoSEQ multiplex PCR reads through MiXCR, one entry per CDR3 protein. Of 150,000 to 180,000 distinct CDR3 sequences listed, roughly 96% were seen once; the top ten hold 0.13% to 0.15%. Sequencing used CD8+ T cells from PBMCs. These TCRs come from a human donor with multiple sclerosis.

The chain couples TRBV29-1 to TRBJ1-2; D is uncertain. CDR3 length equals 15 residues. Germline CDR1 reads SQVTM; CDR2 reads ANQGSEA. The V gene lost 3 bases and the J gene lost 0 bases, with 14 bases spanning the gap. This CDR3 is CSVDVFKGPNYGYTF. CDR3 sequence (DNA): TGCAGCGTTGACGTATTTAAAGGGCCTAACTATGGCTACACCTTC.

The rearrangement links TRBV4-1 to TRBJ2-3; 10 nucleotides align to TRBD2. Germline V gene data show CDR1 as MGHRA and CDR2 as YSYEKL. V lost 1 base to trimming and J lost 4 bases; unmatched junction nucleotides: 8. This CDR3 region has 17 residues. CDR3 in amino acids: CASSQVALAGGSDTQYF. CDR3 in DNA: TGCGCCAGCAGCCAAGTAGCCTTAGCGGGGGGCTCAGATACGCAGTATTTT.

The CDR3 DNA follows: TGTGCCAGCTCACCTCCGGGACAGCCGCCGCAGTATTTT. Its translation: CASSPPGQPPQYF. J is TRBJ2-3 and V is TRBV18, with 7 bases aligning to TRBD1. V lost 3 bases and J lost 10; bases outside the gene matches: 7. CDR3 length: 13 amino acids. Germline CDR1 KGHSH, CDR2 LQKENI.

The chain employs TRBV9 and TRBJ1-1; D ambiguous. V gave up 0 bases and J gave up 5 bases, with 14 bases separating them. Germline V gives CDR1 SGDLS, CDR2 YYNGEE. CDR3 size: 15 residues. The CDR3 is CASSVELSGGTEAFF. Written as DNA, the CDR3 is TGTGCCAGCAGCGTAGAATTGTCGGGTGGGACTGAAGCTTTCTTT. The whole variable domain, filled in from reference TRBV9 and TRBJ1-1, reads DSGVTQTPKHLITATGQRVTLRCSPRSGDLSVYWYQQSLDQGLQFLIQYYNGEERAKGNILERFSAQQFPDLHSELNLSSLELGDSALYFCASSVELSGGTEAFFGQGTRLTVV.

The chain joins TRBV15 to TRBJ1-1, with no clear D. This CDR3 has 14 residues. The germline CDR1 and CDR2 sequences are LNHNV and YYDKDF (reference sequence). The V and J ends lost 4 bases and 1 base respectively, with 10 bases between them. CDR3 sequence (DNA): TGTGCCACCAGCAAGATCTTTCCGAACACTGAAGCTTTCTTT. Translation gives CATSKIFPNTEAFF.

The chain links TRBV11-2 to TRBJ2-3, with D possibly being TRBD1 (6 bases). Trimming left V 4 bases short and J 2 bases short, with 16 bases between. The CDR3 loop spans 16 amino acids. CDR1 is SGHAT and CDR2 is FQNNGV in the germline V gene. CDR3 region: CASSSRDTEITDTQYF. The CDR3 coding sequence is TGTGCCAGCAGCTCCCGGGACACAGAGATCACAGATACGCAGTATTTT.

The chain uses TRBV12-3 or TRBV12-4 and TRBJ2-1, with 7 bases lining up with TRBD1. The CDR3 length is 12 residues. With 7 bases clipped from V and 8 bases from J, the junction kept 5 bases outside the gene matches. Here the CDR3 reads CASTIQGDEQFF. The DNA for the CDR3 is TGTGCCAGCACCATTCAGGGGGATGAGCAGTTCTTC.

This chain links TRBV15 with TRBJ2-1; 7 nucleotides align to TRBD2. The germline V gene encodes CDR1 LNHNV and CDR2 YYDKDF (reference sequence). With 1 base clipped from V and 4 bases from J, the junction kept 7 bases outside the gene matches. The CDR3 extends over 16 amino acids. CDR3 nucleotide sequence: TGTGCCACCAGCAGAGGAAGGGAGGGTTTTTACAATGAGCAGTTCTTC. It yields the protein CATSRGREGFYNEQFF.

This chain joins TRBV9 and TRBJ2-7, with a tentative D call TRBD1 (6 bases). This CDR3 has 15 amino acids. Germline V CDR1 and CDR2: SGDLS, YYNGEE. Trimming took off 0 bases at V and 2 bases at J, with 12 bases between the two ends. The chain's CDR3 is CASSVEGGRAYEQYF. As DNA, the CDR3 is TGTGCCAGCAGCGTAGAAGGGGGAAGGGCCTACGAGCAGTACTTC. Full variable domain (outside the CDR3, taken from reference TRBV9 and TRBJ2-7): DSGVTQTPKHLITATGQRVTLRCSPRSGDLSVYWYQQSLDQGLQFLIQYYNGEERAKGNILERFSAQQFPDLHSELNLSSLELGDSALYFCASSVEGGRAYEQYFGPGTRLTVT.